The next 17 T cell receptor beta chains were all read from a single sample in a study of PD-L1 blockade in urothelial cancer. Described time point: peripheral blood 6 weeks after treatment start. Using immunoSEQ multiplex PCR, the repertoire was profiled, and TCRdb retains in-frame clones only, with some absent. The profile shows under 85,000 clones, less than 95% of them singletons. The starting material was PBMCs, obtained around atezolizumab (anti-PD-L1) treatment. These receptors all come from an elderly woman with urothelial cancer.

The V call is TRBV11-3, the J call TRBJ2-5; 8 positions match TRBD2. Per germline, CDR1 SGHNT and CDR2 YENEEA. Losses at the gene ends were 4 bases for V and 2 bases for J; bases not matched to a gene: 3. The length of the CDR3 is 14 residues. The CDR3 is CASSSGGVQETQYF. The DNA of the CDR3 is TGTGCCAGCAGCTCCGGGGGGGTACAAGAGACCCAGTACTTC.

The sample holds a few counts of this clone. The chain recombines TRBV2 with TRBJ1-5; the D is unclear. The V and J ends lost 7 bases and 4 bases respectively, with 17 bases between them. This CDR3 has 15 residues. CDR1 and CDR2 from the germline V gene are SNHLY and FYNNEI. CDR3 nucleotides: TGTGCCAGCACGACCTGGGCCGGGAGGAATCAGCCCCAGCATTTT. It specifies CASTTWAGRNQPQHF.

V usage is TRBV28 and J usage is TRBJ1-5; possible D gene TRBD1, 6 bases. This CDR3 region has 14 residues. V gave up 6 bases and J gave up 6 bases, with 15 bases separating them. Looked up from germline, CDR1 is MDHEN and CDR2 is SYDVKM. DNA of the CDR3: TGTGCCAGCAGCCCGGGGGGGGGCGGTCAGCCCCAGCATTTT. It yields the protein CASSPGGGGQPQHF.

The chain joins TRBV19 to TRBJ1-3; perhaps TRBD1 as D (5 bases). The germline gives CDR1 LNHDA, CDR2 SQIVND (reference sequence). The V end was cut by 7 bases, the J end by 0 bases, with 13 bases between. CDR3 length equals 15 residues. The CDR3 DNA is TGTGCCAGTACTACTACAGGACGCTCTGGAAACACCATATATTTT. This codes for CASTTTGRSGNTIYF.

The CDR3 DNA reads TGTGCCACCAGCAGAGGGACAGGGCGGCTCGAGCAGTACTTC. It encodes CATSRGTGRLEQYF. The gene calls are TRBV15 and TRBJ2-7; 8 bases align to TRBD1. This CDR3 spans 14 amino acids. The V segment lost 1 base and the J segment 6 bases; nucleotides outside the gene matches: 5. Germline V gene lookup returns CDR1 LNHNV and CDR2 YYDKDF (reference sequence).

CDR3 residues: CASSWGQGTDEKLFF. Here the CDR3 DNA reads TGTGCCAGCAGCTGGGGACAGGGCACGGATGAAAAACTGTTTTTT. The chain links TRBV2 to TRBJ1-4; 9 nucleotides line up with TRBD1. V trimming: 6 bases; J trimming: 6 bases; junction bases outside the gene matches: 8. Germline lookup yields CDR1 SNHLY and CDR2 FYNNEI. The CDR3 runs 15 residues.

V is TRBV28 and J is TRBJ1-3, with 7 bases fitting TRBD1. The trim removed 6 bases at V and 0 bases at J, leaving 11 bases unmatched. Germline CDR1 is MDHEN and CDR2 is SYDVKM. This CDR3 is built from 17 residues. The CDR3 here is CASSRPGQQFSGNTIYF. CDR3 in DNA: TGTGCCAGCAGCCGTCCGGGACAGCAATTCTCTGGAAACACCATATATTTT.

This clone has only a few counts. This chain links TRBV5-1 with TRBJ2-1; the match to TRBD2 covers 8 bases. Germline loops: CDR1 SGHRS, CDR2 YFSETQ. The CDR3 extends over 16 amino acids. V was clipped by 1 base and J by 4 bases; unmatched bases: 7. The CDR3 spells CASSLTSGSGYNEQFF. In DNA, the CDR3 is TGCGCCAGCAGCTTGACCAGCGGGAGTGGTTACAATGAGCAGTTCTTC. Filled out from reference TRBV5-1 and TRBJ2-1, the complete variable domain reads KAGVTQTPRYLIKTRGQQVTLSCSPISGHRSVSWYQQTPGQGLQFLFEYFSETQRNKGNFPGRFSGRQFSNSRSEMNVSTLELGDSALYLCASSLTSGSGYNEQFFGPGTRLTVL.

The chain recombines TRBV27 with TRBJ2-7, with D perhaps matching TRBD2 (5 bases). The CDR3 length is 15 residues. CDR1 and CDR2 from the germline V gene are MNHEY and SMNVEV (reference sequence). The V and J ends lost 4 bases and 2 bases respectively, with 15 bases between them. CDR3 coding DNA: TGTGCCAGCAGTTCCCTAGGAGCGGCGCCCTACGAGCAGTACTTC. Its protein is CASSSLGAAPYEQYF.

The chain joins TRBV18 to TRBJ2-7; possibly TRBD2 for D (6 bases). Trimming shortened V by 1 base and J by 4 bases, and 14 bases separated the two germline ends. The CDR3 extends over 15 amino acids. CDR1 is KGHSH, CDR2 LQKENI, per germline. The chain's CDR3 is CASSPLGGSGYEQYF. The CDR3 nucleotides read TGTGCCAGCTCACCACTCGGAGGGAGTGGGTACGAGCAGTACTTC.

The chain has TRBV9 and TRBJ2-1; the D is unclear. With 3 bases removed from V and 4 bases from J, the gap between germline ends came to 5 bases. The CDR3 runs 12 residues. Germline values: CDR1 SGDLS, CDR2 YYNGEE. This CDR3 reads CASSASYNEQFF. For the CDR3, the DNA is TGTGCCAGCAGCGCCTCGTACAATGAGCAGTTCTTC.

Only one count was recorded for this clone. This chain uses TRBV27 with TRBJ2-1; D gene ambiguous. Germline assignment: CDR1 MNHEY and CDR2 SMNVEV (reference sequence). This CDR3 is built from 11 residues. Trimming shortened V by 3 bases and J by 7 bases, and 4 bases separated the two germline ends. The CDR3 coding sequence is TGTGCCAGCAGTTTTATAAATGAGCAGTTCTTC. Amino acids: CASSFINEQFF.

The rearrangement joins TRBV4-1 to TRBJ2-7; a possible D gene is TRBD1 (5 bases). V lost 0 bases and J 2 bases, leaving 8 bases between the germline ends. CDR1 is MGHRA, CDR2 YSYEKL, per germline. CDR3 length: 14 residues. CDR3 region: CASSQDPGPYEQYF. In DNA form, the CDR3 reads TGCGCCAGCAGCCAAGACCCAGGGCCCTACGAGCAGTACTTC.

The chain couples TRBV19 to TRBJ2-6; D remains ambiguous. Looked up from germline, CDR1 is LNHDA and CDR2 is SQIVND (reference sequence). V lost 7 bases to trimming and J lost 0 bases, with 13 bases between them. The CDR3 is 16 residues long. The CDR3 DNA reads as TGTGCCAGTACATCAGGTATATTCTCTGGGGCCAACGTCCTGACTTTC. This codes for CASTSGIFSGANVLTF.

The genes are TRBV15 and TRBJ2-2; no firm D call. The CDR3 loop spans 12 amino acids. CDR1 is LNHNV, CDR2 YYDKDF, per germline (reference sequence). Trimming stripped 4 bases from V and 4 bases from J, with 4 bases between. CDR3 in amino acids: CATSTSTGELFF. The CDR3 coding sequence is TGTGCCACCAGCACCTCCACCGGGGAGCTGTTTTTT.

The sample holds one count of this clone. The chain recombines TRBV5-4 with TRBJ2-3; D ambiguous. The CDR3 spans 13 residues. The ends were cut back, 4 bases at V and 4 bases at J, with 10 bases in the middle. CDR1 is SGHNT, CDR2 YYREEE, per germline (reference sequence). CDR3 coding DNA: TGTGCCAGCAGCCCCGTCCCCGCAGATACGCAGTATTTT. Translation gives CASSPVPADTQYF. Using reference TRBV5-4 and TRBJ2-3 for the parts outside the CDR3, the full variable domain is ETGVTQSPTHLIKTRGQQVTLRCSSQSGHNTVSWYQQALGQGPQFIFQYYREEENGRGNFPPRFSGLQFPNYSSELNVNALELDDSALYLCASSPVPADTQYFGPGTRLTVL.

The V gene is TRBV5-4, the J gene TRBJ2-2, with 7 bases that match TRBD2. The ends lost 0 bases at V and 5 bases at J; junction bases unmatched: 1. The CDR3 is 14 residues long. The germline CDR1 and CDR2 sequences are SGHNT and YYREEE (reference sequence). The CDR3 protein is CASSLGTRTGELFF. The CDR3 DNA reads TGTGCCAGCAGCTTGGGGACTAGAACCGGGGAGCTGTTTTTT.